The 6 T cell receptor beta chains below all came from one sample that was sequenced in a study of cytomegalovirus exposure and HLA in healthy donors. In the PCR, 60 Vbeta and 13 Jbeta primers were used. Some clones are missing from TCRdb's copy, which holds only in-frame ones; the method was immunoSEQ multiplex PCR. In the table there are fewer than 180,000 clones, roughly 78% of which are singletons. The sample taken for sequencing was PBMCs. The receptors here all came from a man over 45 in good health and CMV-seropositive.

The rearrangement links TRBV5-3 to TRBJ2-4, with 7 positions matching TRBD1. TRBV5-3 is designated an ORF whose function remains uncertain. The junction had 12 bases not matched to a gene; V was cut back by 1 base and J by 5 bases. The length of the CDR3 is 17 residues. The CDR3 sequence is CARSLWPDRDGENIQYF. CDR3 nucleotide sequence: TGTGCCAGAAGCTTGTGGCCCGACAGGGATGGTGAAAACATTCAGTACTTC.

The chain recombines TRBV28 with TRBJ2-3; the D is unclear. The CDR3 totals 16 residues. Germline assignment: CDR1 MDHEN and CDR2 SYDVKM. The V and J ends lost 6 bases and 3 bases respectively, with 19 bases between them. In DNA, the CDR3 is TGTGCCAGCAGCTCACGTGCGCAGGCAAAAACAGATACGCAGTATTTT. This sequence encodes CASSSRAQAKTDTQYF.

The chain carries TRBV9 and TRBJ2-1; 15 bases map to TRBD2. V trimming: 0 bases; J trimming: 5 bases; junction bases outside the gene matches: 12. The CDR3 is 20 amino acids. Germline loops: CDR1 SGDLS, CDR2 YYNGEE. In nucleotides, the CDR3 is TGTGCCAGCAGCGTAGGGGGTCGGGGACTAGCGGGAGGAATCCACAATGAGCAGTTCTTC. Translating gives CASSVGGRGLAGGIHNEQFF.

This chain connects TRBV6-5 to TRBJ2-1; D might be TRBD2 (5 bases). Trimming stripped 2 bases from V and 7 bases from J, with 12 bases between. The CDR3 runs 14 residues. Germline V gene lookup returns CDR1 MNHEY and CDR2 SVGAGI. The CDR3 sequence is CASSYNPSMNEQFF. CDR3 bases: TGTGCCAGCAGTTACAATCCTAGCATGAATGAGCAGTTCTTC.

The chain carries TRBV13 and TRBJ1-2, with D possibly matching TRBD1 (6 bases). CDR3 length: 14 residues. Looked up from germline, CDR1 is PRHDT and CDR2 is FYEKMQ (reference sequence). Trimming removed 3 bases at V and 4 bases at J, with 12 bases between. CDR3 DNA: TGTGCCAGCAGCTTGACAGGTCAGCCCTATGGCTACACCTTC. It codes for CASSLTGQPYGYTF.

This clone appeared once. The gene calls are TRBV5-1 and TRBJ1-2; 7 bases line up with TRBD1. V gave up 4 bases and J gave up 4 bases; unmatched junction bases: 7. Germline-derived CDR1 and CDR2 are SGHRS and YFSETQ. This CDR3 has 14 amino acids. CDR3 amino acids: CASSPKDRTYGYTF. The CDR3 coding sequence is TGCGCCAGCAGCCCCAAGGACAGGACCTATGGCTACACCTTC. Full variable domain (missing parts from reference TRBV5-1 and TRBJ1-2): KAGVTQTPRYLIKTRGQQVTLSCSPISGHRSVSWYQQTPGQGLQFLFEYFSETQRNKGNFPGRFSGRQFSNSRSEMNVSTLELGDSALYLCASSPKDRTYGYTFGSGTRLTVV.